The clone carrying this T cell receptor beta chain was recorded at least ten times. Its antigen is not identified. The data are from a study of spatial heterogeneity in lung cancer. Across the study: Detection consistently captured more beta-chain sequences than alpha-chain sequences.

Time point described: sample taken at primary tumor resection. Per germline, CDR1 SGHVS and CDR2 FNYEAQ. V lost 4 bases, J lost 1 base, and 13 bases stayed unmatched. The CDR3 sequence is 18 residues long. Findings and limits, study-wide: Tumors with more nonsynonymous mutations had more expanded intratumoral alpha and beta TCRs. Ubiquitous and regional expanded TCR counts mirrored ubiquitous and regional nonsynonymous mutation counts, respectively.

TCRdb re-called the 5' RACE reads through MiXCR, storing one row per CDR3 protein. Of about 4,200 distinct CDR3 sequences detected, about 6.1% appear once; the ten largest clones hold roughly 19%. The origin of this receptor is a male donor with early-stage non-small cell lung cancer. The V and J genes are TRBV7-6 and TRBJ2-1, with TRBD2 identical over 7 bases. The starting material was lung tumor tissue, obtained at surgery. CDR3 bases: TGTGCCAGCAGCTCGGCGGTAGCGGGTACGGTGTCCTACAATGAGCAGTTCTTC. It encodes CASSSAVAGTVSYNEQFF.